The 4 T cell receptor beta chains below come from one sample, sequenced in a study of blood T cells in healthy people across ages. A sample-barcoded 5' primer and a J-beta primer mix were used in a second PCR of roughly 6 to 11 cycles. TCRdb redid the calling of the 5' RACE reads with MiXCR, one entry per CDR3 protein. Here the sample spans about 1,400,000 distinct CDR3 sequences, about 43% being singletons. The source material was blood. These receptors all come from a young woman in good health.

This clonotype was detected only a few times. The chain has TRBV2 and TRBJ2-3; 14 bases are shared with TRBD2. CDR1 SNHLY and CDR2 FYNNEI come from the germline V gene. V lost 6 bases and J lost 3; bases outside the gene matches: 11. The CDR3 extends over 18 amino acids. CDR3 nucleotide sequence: TGTGCCAGCAGCGAATCCGGGACTAGCGGGAGAGGTACAGATACGCAGTATTTT. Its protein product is CASSESGTSGRGTDTQYF.

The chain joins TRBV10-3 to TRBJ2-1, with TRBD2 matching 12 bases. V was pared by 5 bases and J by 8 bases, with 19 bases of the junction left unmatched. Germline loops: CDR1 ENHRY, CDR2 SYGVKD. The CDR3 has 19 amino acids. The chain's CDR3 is CAISNLVLAGGLKGDEQFF. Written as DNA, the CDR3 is TGTGCCATCAGTAATCTCGTACTAGCGGGAGGCCTCAAGGGGGATGAGCAGTTCTTC.

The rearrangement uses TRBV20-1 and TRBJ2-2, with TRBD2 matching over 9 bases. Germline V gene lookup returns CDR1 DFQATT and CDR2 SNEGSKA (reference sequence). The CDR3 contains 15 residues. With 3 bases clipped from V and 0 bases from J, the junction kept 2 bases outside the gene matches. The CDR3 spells CSARVAGANTGELFF. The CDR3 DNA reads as TGCAGTGCTAGGGTAGCGGGGGCGAACACCGGGGAGCTGTTTTTT.

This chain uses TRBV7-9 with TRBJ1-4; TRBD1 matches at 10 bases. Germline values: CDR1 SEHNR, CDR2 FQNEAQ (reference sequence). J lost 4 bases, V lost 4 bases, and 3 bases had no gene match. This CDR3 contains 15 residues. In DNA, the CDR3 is TGTGCCAGCAGCTCGTGGACAGGGGGTAATGAAAAACTGTTTTTT. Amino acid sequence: CASSSWTGGNEKLFF. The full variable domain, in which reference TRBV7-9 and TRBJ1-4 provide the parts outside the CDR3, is DTGVSQNPRHKITKRGQNVTFRCDPISEHNRLYWYRQTLGQGPEFLTYFQNEAQLEKSRLLSDRFSAERPKGSFSTLEIQRTEQGDSAMYLCASSSWTGGNEKLFFGSGTQLSVL.